This T cell receptor beta chain was found in a study of blood T cell repertoires in COVID-19. Study details: The United States, Italy and Spain were the sources of the acute and convalescent COVID-19 samples.

Germline loops: CDR1 SGHAT, CDR2 FQDESV (reference sequence). This CDR3 is built from 13 residues. Trimming removed 1 base from V and 6 bases from J; junction bases left unmatched: 1. Researchers sorted participants into cohorts using their self-reported clinical history. Authors' methods: Scientists estimated how many nucleated cells there were by amplifying reference gene primers. Profiled with immunoSEQ multiplex PCR; TCRdb holds only in-frame clones, not every one. That table supplies the V and J calls and clone size; D and trimming were determined from the DNA. The sample records around 340,000 clones, about nine tenths being singletons.

The chain uses TRBV11-1 and TRBJ1-2; 8 nucleotides agree with TRBD1. The specimen sequenced was PBMCs or T cells enriched from blood (not recorded which). The origin of this receptor is a woman aged 30 to 39 who had been exposed to COVID-19. The CDR3 DNA follows: TGTGCCAGCAGCTTAGAGGACAGGGATGGCTACACCTTC. It codes for CASSLEDRDGYTF.